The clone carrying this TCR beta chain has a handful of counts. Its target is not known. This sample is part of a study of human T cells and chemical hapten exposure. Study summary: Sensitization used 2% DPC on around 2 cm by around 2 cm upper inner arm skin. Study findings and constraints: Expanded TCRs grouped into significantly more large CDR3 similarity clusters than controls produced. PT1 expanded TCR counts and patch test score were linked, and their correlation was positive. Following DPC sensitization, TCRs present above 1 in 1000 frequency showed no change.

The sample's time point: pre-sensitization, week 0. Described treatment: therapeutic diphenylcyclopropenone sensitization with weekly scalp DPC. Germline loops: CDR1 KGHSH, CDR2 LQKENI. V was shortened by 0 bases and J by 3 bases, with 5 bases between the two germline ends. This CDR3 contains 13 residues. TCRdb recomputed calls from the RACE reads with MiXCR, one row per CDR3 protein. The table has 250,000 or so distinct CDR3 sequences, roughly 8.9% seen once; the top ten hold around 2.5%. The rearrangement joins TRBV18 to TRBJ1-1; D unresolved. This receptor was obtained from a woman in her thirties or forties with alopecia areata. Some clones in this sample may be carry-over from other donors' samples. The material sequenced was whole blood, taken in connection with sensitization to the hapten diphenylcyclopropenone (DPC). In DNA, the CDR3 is TGTGCCAGCTCACCACCCCAAGACACTGAAGCTTTCTTT. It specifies CASSPPQDTEAFF.